Each of the 21 T cell receptor beta chains below was sequenced from the same sample in a study of cytomegalovirus exposure and HLA in healthy donors. PCR amplification relied on 60 Vbeta primers (plus 13 Jbeta primers). Measured with immunoSEQ multiplex PCR; TCRdb has only the in-frame clones, and not every one. Of 120,000 to 150,000 clones in the sample, 60% to 85% were seen once. Sequencing was carried out using PBMCs. Receptors originate from a woman in her thirties or forties in good health and CMV-seropositive.

The chain carries TRBV5-4 and TRBJ1-2; D perhaps matches TRBD1 (5 bases). The V and J ends lost 0 bases and 8 bases respectively, with 14 bases between them. Germline loops: CDR1 SGHNT, CDR2 YYREEE (reference sequence). The CDR3 spans 14 residues. In DNA, the CDR3 is TGTGCCAGCAGCTTGGATCGGGGGAAAAGAGGCTACACCTTC. Translated: CASSLDRGKRGYTF.

This chain links TRBV4-2 with TRBJ1-2; perhaps TRBD1 as D (5 bases). CDR1 is LGHNA and CDR2 is YNFKEQ in the germline V gene. The CDR3 loop spans 14 amino acids. V was shortened by 4 bases and J by 0 bases, with 9 bases between the two germline ends. CDR3 amino acids: CASSLDRANYGYTF. CDR3 nucleotide sequence: TGTGCCAGCAGCCTCGACAGAGCTAACTATGGCTACACCTTC.

There are a few counts of this clone. The rearrangement joins TRBV7-9 to TRBJ1-4; the D gene is possibly TRBD1 (6 bases). The germline gives CDR1 SEHNR, CDR2 FQNEAQ (reference sequence). V was trimmed by 7 bases and J by 8 bases, leaving 20 bases between them. This CDR3 has 15 amino acids. CDR3 coding DNA: TGTGCCAGCACCACCGGGACATCCATTAGGGAAAAACTGTTTTTT. As protein: CASTTGTSIREKLFF.

About this clone itself: One end of the junction is discordant with germline, which a read error may explain. The J gene is TRBJ1-3, the V gene TRBV28, with D perhaps matching TRBD1 (6 bases). The CDR3 totals 15 residues. CDR1 is MDHEN and CDR2 is SYDVKM in the germline V gene. The CDR3 sequence is CASSDRDTSGNTIYF. CDR3 nucleotides: TGTGCCAGCAGTGACCGGGACACCTCTGGGAACACCATATATTTT.

As concerns this clone: Other DNA sequences in the sample encode the same CDR3. The chain has TRBV5-4 and TRBJ2-7; possibly TRBD1 for D (6 bases). V lost 0 bases and J lost 2, with 9 bases in between. The germline CDR1 and CDR2 sequences are SGHNT and YYREEE (reference sequence). The CDR3 length is 14 residues. The CDR3 is CASSLDGGPYEQYF. The CDR3 DNA reads as TGTGCCAGCAGCTTGGATGGGGGCCCCTACGAGCAGTACTTC.

The chain employs TRBV7-2 and TRBJ2-5; TRBD2 is a possible D gene (5 bases). Deletions cut 2 bases from V and 4 bases from J, with 11 bases between. Germline lookup yields CDR1 SGHTA and CDR2 FQGNSA. The CDR3 has 14 amino acids. CDR3 region: CASSLSRAGETQYF. The CDR3 coding sequence is TGTGCCAGCAGCTTATCTCGGGCGGGAGAGACCCAGTACTTC. Using reference TRBV7-2 and TRBJ2-5 for the parts outside the CDR3, the full variable domain is GAGVSQSPSNKVTEKGKDVELRCDPISGHTALYWYRQSLGQGLEFLIYFQGNSAPDKSGLPSDRFSAERTGGSVSTLTIQRTQQEDSAVYLCASSLSRAGETQYFGPGTRLLVL.

The gene calls are TRBV5-5 and TRBJ2-2, with D perhaps TRBD2 (5 bases). Trimming removed 2 bases from V and 4 bases from J, with 18 bases in between. Germline assignment: CDR1 SGHKS and CDR2 YYEKEE (reference sequence). There are 17 residues in the CDR3. Written as DNA, the CDR3 is TGTGCCAGCAGCTTCGGGATCTTAGGTCGCGCCACCGGGGAGCTGTTTTTT. This translates into CASSFGILGRATGELFF.

The chain employs TRBV12-5 and TRBJ2-7, with TRBD2 matching 8 bases. Germline CDR1 LGHNT, CDR2 FRNRAP. CDR3 length equals 16 residues. The ends lost 0 bases at V and 0 bases at J; junction bases unmatched: 4. The CDR3 region is CASGLVRGGISYEQYF. The CDR3 nucleotides are TGTGCTAGTGGTTTGGTACGGGGGGGAATCTCCTACGAGCAGTACTTC.

The V call is TRBV28, the J call TRBJ2-7, with 7 positions matching TRBD1. The CDR3 is 17 residues long. The junction had 16 bases not matched to a gene; V was cut back by 7 bases and J by 1 base. CDR1 is MDHEN, CDR2 SYDVKM, per germline. CDR3 sequence: CASTQVAFRDRSYEQYF. The CDR3 nucleotides read TGTGCCAGCACTCAAGTTGCCTTCCGGGACAGATCCTACGAGCAGTACTTC.

The chain links TRBV2 to TRBJ2-7; 10 positions match TRBD2. With 1 base clipped from V and 6 bases from J, the junction kept 6 bases outside the gene matches. CDR3 length: 15 residues. Germline V CDR1 and CDR2: SNHLY, FYNNEI. The CDR3 nucleotides are TGTGCCAGCAGTGAAGGGCTAGCGGGGGTACTCGAGCAGTACTTC. Its translation is CASSEGLAGVLEQYF.

This clone showed up just once. This chain connects TRBV10-3 to TRBJ1-2, with D unclear. Germline-derived CDR1 and CDR2 are ENHRY and SYGVKD. V shed 2 bases and J shed 5 bases, with 9 bases lying between them. The CDR3 is 13 amino acids. CDR3 sequence reads: CAISEAGSYGYTF. For the CDR3, the DNA is TGTGCCATCAGTGAGGCTGGTAGTTATGGCTACACCTTC.

V usage is TRBV7-2 and J usage is TRBJ2-1, with 7 bases aligning to TRBD1. The germline CDR1 and CDR2 sequences are SGHTA and FQGNSA. This CDR3 contains 15 residues. Trimming cost V 1 base and J 6 bases; bases outside gene matches: 6. CDR3 in amino acids: CASSLGGQIFNEQFF. The CDR3 DNA reads as TGTGCCAGCAGCTTAGGGGGACAGATATTCAATGAGCAGTTCTTC.

J is TRBJ1-2 and V is TRBV27; weak D call: TRBD1 (6 bases). CDR3 length equals 14 residues. V was clipped by 6 bases and J by 2 bases, with 13 bases between them. The germline gives CDR1 MNHEY, CDR2 SMNVEV (reference sequence). In DNA, the CDR3 is TGTGCCAGCAGGGGATTACAGGGCAACTATGGCTACACCTTC. It is translated as CASRGLQGNYGYTF.

The genes are TRBV6-5 and TRBJ1-1; a possible D gene is TRBD1 (6 bases). Germline V lookup: CDR1 MNHEY, CDR2 SVGAGI. The CDR3 consists of 13 residues. Trimming removed 0 bases from V and 4 bases from J, with 6 bases in between. The CDR3 sequence is CASSYSQGTEAFF. The CDR3 region has the DNA TGTGCCAGCAGTTACTCACAGGGCACTGAAGCTTTCTTT.

The genes are TRBV9 and TRBJ1-2; D unresolved. This CDR3 region has 14 residues. The ends were cut back, 3 bases at V and 2 bases at J, with 11 bases in the middle. Germline values: CDR1 SGDLS, CDR2 YYNGEE. The CDR3 is CASSADLLNYGYTF. CDR3 DNA: TGTGCCAGCAGCGCCGATTTGCTAAACTATGGCTACACCTTC.

The rearrangement uses TRBV7-2 and TRBJ1-4; 7 nucleotides agree with TRBD1. This CDR3 has 15 amino acids. Trimming took 5 bases from V and 3 from J; bases not matched to a gene: 6. Germline-derived CDR1 and CDR2 are SGHTA and FQGNSA. The chain's CDR3 is CASSPTGIANEKLFF. As DNA, the CDR3 is TGTGCCAGCAGCCCGACAGGGATTGCTAATGAAAAACTGTTTTTT.

The table lists this clone with a few counts. The chain carries TRBV5-6 and TRBJ2-1, with 11 positions matching TRBD2. Germline CDR1 is SGHDT and CDR2 is YYEEEE. Losses at the gene ends were 3 bases for V and 9 bases for J; bases not matched to a gene: 11. The CDR3 has 16 residues. The CDR3 loop is CASSSRLAGLSGEQFF. CDR3 bases: TGTGCCAGCAGCTCTAGACTAGCGGGGCTATCAGGTGAGCAGTTCTTC.

J is TRBJ2-1 and V is TRBV11-2; 8 nucleotides line up with TRBD2. There are 15 residues in the CDR3. Germline assignment: CDR1 SGHAT and CDR2 FQNNGV. V shed 2 bases and J 3 bases; nucleotides not matched to a gene: 3. The CDR3 sequence: CASSLYGGGYNEQFF. The CDR3 region has the DNA TGTGCCAGCAGCTTATACGGGGGGGGCTACAATGAGCAGTTCTTC.

The chain uses TRBV5-1 and TRBJ1-1; D is unclear. Trimming took off 4 bases at V and 6 bases at J, with 16 bases between the two ends. The CDR3 is made up of 14 amino acids. Germline CDR1 and CDR2: SGHRS and YFSETQ. As DNA, the CDR3 is TGCGCCAGCAGCCCTAACACGGGATCTCCTGAAGCTTTCTTT. Amino acids: CASSPNTGSPEAFF. Full variable domain (missing parts from reference TRBV5-1 and TRBJ1-1): KAGVTQTPRYLIKTRGQQVTLSCSPISGHRSVSWYQQTPGQGLQFLFEYFSETQRNKGNFPGRFSGRQFSNSRSEMNVSTLELGDSALYLCASSPNTGSPEAFFGQGTRLTVV.

The chain carries TRBV6-5 and TRBJ2-7, with 7 bases identical to TRBD2. The CDR3 has 14 amino acids. Germline V gives CDR1 MNHEY, CDR2 SVGAGI. V dropped 5 bases and J dropped 5; count of bases not matched to a gene: 9. CDR3: CASSRRGEWDEQYF. The CDR3 DNA reads as TGTGCCAGCAGTCGCCGGGGGGAGTGGGACGAGCAGTACTTC.

The V call is TRBV12-5, the J call TRBJ2-7; 10 bases agree with TRBD1. This CDR3 region has 17 residues. The germline CDR1 and CDR2 sequences are LGHNT and FRNRAP. J lost 2 bases, V lost 0 bases, and 7 bases had no gene match. CDR3 bases: TGTGCTAGTGGTTTGGTATCGACGGGACAGGGGCCCTACGAGCAGTACTTC. Protein: CASGLVSTGQGPYEQYF. Supplemented by reference TRBV12-5 and TRBJ2-7, the full variable domain reads DARVTQTPRHKVTEMGQEVTMRCQPILGHNTVFWYRQTMMQGLELLAYFRNRAPLDDSGMPKDRFSAEMPDATLATLKIQPSEPRDSAVYFCASGLVSTGQGPYEQYFGPGTRLTVT.